The 2 T cell receptor beta chains in this list originate from one sample, sequenced in a study of blood T cell repertoires in COVID-19. This table comes from immunoSEQ multiplex PCR, and its TCRdb copy is limited to in-frame clones, with some not included. This table has tens of thousands of clones, 87% appearing once. The sequenced material came from peripheral blood. These receptors were obtained from a human donor with acute or convalescent COVID-19. The donor label of this sample is uncertain.

The chain links TRBV19 to TRBJ2-3, with 7 nucleotides matching TRBD2. Germline V gene lookup returns CDR1 LNHDA and CDR2 SQIVND (reference sequence). This CDR3 contains 15 residues. Trimming removed 4 bases from V and 4 bases from J; junction bases left unmatched: 8. The CDR3 spells CASSTDWEGSDTQYF. As DNA, the CDR3 is TGTGCCAGTAGTACCGATTGGGAGGGGTCAGATACGCAGTATTTT.

V and J are TRBV10-3 and TRBJ2-7, with 11 bases identical to TRBD1. The V gene's germline CDR1 is ENHRY and CDR2 SYGVKD. The CDR3 extends over 15 amino acids. J lost 4 bases, V lost 0 bases, and 2 bases had no gene match. The CDR3 loop is CAISESGTGGYEQYF. For the CDR3, the DNA is TGTGCCATCAGTGAGTCTGGGACAGGGGGTTACGAGCAGTACTTC.